This T cell receptor (beta chain) was recorded in a study of blood T cell repertoires in COVID-19. As for the study in general: In each case, the material was cDNA or gDNA derived from T cells, B-cell-depleted T cells, or PBMCs.

Method: immunoSEQ multiplex PCR; TCRdb's copy keeps in-frame clones and lacks some. The sample lists around 58,000 clones, more than 75% occurring once. All enrollees were roughly 18 to 89 years old and from 20 to 30 US areas. Cohorts were based on clinical histories the participants reported. Donors of Cohort 3 who recovered were those that had two negative PCRs, clearance, or symptom resolution. The germline gives CDR1 MGHRA, CDR2 YSYEKL. J was trimmed by 6 bases and V by 4 bases; bases with no gene match: 12. The CDR3 runs to 16 residues. V and J are TRBV4-1 and TRBJ2-3; 8 bases are shared with TRBD2. This clonotype was obtained from a woman aged 40-49 years who had recovered from COVID-19. The sample consisted of PBMCs or T cells enriched from blood (not recorded which). CDR3 amino acids: CASSRIPRTSKDTQYF. CDR3 nucleotides: TGCGCCAGCAGCCGGATTCCACGGACTAGCAAGGATACGCAGTATTTT.